This TCR beta chain is drawn from a study of T cells expressing NK-cell markers. This CDR3 region has 14 residues. CDR1 and CDR2 (germline): MNHEY, SMNVEV (reference sequence). TCRdb re-called the 5' RACE reads and catalogs CDR3 proteins one per entry, DNA excluded. Its clone listing holds over 150,000 distinct CDR3 sequences. V gene TRBV27 combines with J gene TRBJ2-1; TCRdb gives TRBD1 as the D gene, but with no DNA this cannot be confirmed. Sequenced material: blood T cells: a sorted CD56 or NKG2C T cell subset, CD4+ or CD8+ T cells, or bulk PBMC T cells (not recorded which). This receptor was identified in a woman aged 50 to 60 in good health. Here the CDR3 reads CASSLGGQLNEQFF.